A single sample gave rise to the 3 T cell receptor beta chains below, sequenced in a study of neoadjuvant nivolumab and ipilimumab in lung cancer. The repertoire was sequenced with immunoSEQ multiplex PCR; TCRdb's copy has only in-frame clones and lacks some. This repertoire shows 30,000 or so clones, roughly nine tenths found once; its top ten account for under 2.5%. The sequences come from peripheral blood, collected after neoadjuvant nivolumab, alone or with ipilimumab, at or shortly before surgery. These receptors all stem from an adult with non-small cell lung cancer.

The sample holds a few counts of this clone. This chain connects TRBV7-6 to TRBJ2-7, with D maybe TRBD2 (5 bases). V lost 5 bases and J lost 6, with 20 bases in between. CDR3 size: 15 residues. Germline CDR1 is SGHVS and CDR2 is FNYEAQ. In nucleotides, the CDR3 is TGTGCCAGCAGCCGCGGCGGGTCGGGCCTGGGCGAGCAGTACTTC. Translation: CASSRGGSGLGEQYF.

The V call is TRBV6-6, the J call TRBJ2-1, with 8 bases fitting TRBD1. The CDR3 loop spans 14 amino acids. Trimming cost V 6 bases and J 10 bases; bases outside gene matches: 11. CDR1 and CDR2 (germline): MNHNY, SVGAGI (reference sequence). The CDR3 DNA is TGTGCCAGCAGCCCTGGACAGGGACCCAGGGAGCAGTTCTTC. Its protein is CASSPGQGPREQFF.

The chain couples TRBV5-1 to TRBJ2-2, with 7 bases lining up with TRBD1. The CDR3 is 13 residues long. The trim removed 1 base at V and 6 bases at J, leaving 0 bases unmatched. Germline CDR1 and CDR2: SGHRS and YFSETQ. In DNA, the CDR3 is TGCGCCAGCAGCTTGAGGGGGCCCGGGGAGCTGTTTTTT. Translating it yields CASSLRGPGELFF.